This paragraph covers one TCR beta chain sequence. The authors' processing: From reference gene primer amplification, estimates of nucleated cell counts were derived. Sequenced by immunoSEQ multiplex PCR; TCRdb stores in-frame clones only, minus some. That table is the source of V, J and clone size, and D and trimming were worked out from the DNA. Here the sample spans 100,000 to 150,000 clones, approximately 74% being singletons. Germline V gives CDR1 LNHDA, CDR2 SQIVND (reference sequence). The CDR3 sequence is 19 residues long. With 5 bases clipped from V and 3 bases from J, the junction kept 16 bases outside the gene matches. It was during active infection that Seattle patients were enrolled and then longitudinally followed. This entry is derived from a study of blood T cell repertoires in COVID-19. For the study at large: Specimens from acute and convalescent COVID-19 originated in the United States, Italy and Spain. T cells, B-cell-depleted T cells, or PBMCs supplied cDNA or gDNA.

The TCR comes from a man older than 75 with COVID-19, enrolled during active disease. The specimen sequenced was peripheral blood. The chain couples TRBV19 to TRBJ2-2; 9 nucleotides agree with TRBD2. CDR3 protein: CASSWSGSTSGSHTGELFF. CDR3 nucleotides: TGTGCCAGTAGTTGGTCAGGGAGTACTAGCGGGTCCCACACCGGGGAGCTGTTTTTT.